Detailed here is one TCR beta chain. This specimen belongs to a study of blood T cell repertoires in COVID-19. Study details: Sites in the United States, Italy and Spain provided acute and convalescent COVID-19 samples. T cells, B-cell-depleted T cells, or PBMCs supplied cDNA or gDNA.

Per the original data handling: Reference gene primer amplification gave nucleated cell count estimates. Clones were sequenced by immunoSEQ multiplex PCR, and TCRdb holds only the in-frame ones, with some missing. The V and J calls and clone size were taken over from that table, and D and trimming were inferred from the DNA. The sample includes just over 650,000 clones, around 90% of them seen just once. The specimen was peripheral blood. The source of this sequence is a young woman with acute or convalescent COVID-19.

The CDR3 DNA reads TGTGCCAGCAGCCCGGGGACAGGGAACCCCTACGAGCAGTACTTC. As protein: CASSPGTGNPYEQYF. This sequence joins TRBV5-6 and TRBJ2-7, with 9 bases identical to TRBD1. Germline CDR1 SGHDT, CDR2 YYEEEE. Trimming at V came to 4 bases and at J to 2 bases, leaving 7 bases not matched to a gene. This CDR3 is built from 15 residues.